This is a list of T cell receptor beta chains from one sample in a study of blood T cells in healthy people across ages. TCRdb called the 5' RACE reads again in MiXCR, with one record for every CDR3 protein. This sample carries roughly 500,000 distinct CDR3 sequences, 25% to 30% of them seen once, and the ten largest clones take roughly 20%. The sample consisted of blood. These receptors were taken from a woman aged 70-85 years in good health. CDR3s leave out the opening cysteine and the closing phenylalanine or tryptophan. Each record gives: CDR3 protein, J gene, V gene.

cdr3_aa: ASEGGMDTEAF; j_call: TRBJ1-1; v_call: TRBV12-5
cdr3_aa: SSGTGTVHT; j_call: TRBJ1-2; v_call: TRBV2
cdr3_aa: ATSDMRSQETQY; j_call: TRBJ2-5; v_call: TRBV24-1
cdr3_aa: ASSLVEQGHPRGQH; j_call: TRBJ1-5; v_call: TRBV7-2
cdr3_aa: ASSRNRDRGNYGYT; j_call: TRBJ1-2; v_call: TRBV11-2
cdr3_aa: ASSLGGTALNTEAF; j_call: TRBJ1-1; v_call: TRBV5-1
cdr3_aa: ASKLGQGNEQF; j_call: TRBJ2-1; v_call: TRBV3-1
cdr3_aa: SARQGTLETQY; j_call: TRBJ2-5; v_call: TRBV20-1
cdr3_aa: SVGSCEKLF; j_call: TRBJ1-4; v_call: TRBV29-1
cdr3_aa: ASSLAGGFGETQY; j_call: TRBJ2-5; v_call: TRBV7-3
cdr3_aa: SSSSGLETQY; j_call: NA; v_call: TRBV20-1
cdr3_aa: SARERDTQY; j_call: TRBJ2-3; v_call: TRBV20-1
cdr3_aa: SAREGGEQY; j_call: TRBJ2-7; v_call: TRBV20-1
cdr3_aa: ASSQDSGGGPFTHEQY; j_call: NA; v_call: TRBV3-1
cdr3_aa: ASSQGAGVAQNIQY; j_call: TRBJ2-4; v_call: TRBV4-2
cdr3_aa: ASSMEGLAGRNTGELF; j_call: TRBJ2-2; v_call: TRBV5-4
cdr3_aa: ASSLKAYRDLSEQY; j_call: TRBJ2-7; v_call: TRBV5-6
cdr3_aa: ASSPGRGNTQY; j_call: TRBJ2-3; v_call: TRBV18
cdr3_aa: ASRPGQDAKNIQY; j_call: TRBJ2-4; v_call: TRBV6-2/TRBV6-3
cdr3_aa: VSSPPGRVKETQY; j_call: TRBJ2-5; v_call: TRBV18
cdr3_aa: ASSRGQERAYEQY; j_call: TRBJ2-7; v_call: TRBV7-2
cdr3_aa: ASTTRWIPII; j_call: TRBJ2-1; v_call: TRBV6-6
cdr3_aa: ASSQERGFTGELF; j_call: TRBJ2-2; v_call: TRBV4-3
cdr3_aa: ASSRTALNEKPF; j_call: TRBJ1-4; v_call: TRBV6-5
cdr3_aa: ASSYSLTAYGYT; j_call: TRBJ1-2; v_call: TRBV6-2/TRBV6-3
cdr3_aa: ASSSDRVYGYGYT; j_call: TRBJ1-2; v_call: TRBV7-2
cdr3_aa: ASSTGQGATGNTIY; j_call: TRBJ1-3; v_call: TRBV4-2
cdr3_aa: ASSPQGSGYGYT; j_call: TRBJ1-2; v_call: TRBV7-3
cdr3_aa: ASSYSVSVGGVKTQY; j_call: TRBJ2-5; v_call: TRBV6-5
cdr3_aa: SVEDLDRGYGYT; j_call: TRBJ1-2; v_call: TRBV29-1
cdr3_aa: ASRQGGYGGIAEAF; j_call: TRBJ1-1; v_call: TRBV7-2
cdr3_aa: SVLGSREETQY; j_call: TRBJ2-5; v_call: TRBV29-1
cdr3_aa: ASSLRGNTEAS; j_call: TRBJ1-1; v_call: TRBV11-2
cdr3_aa: ASRLRGETQY; j_call: TRBJ2-5; v_call: TRBV6-1
cdr3_aa: ASSYFPGRAGETQY; j_call: TRBJ2-5; v_call: TRBV6-5
cdr3_aa: ARSPEPGQGRQTQY; j_call: NA; v_call: TRBV4-3
cdr3_aa: ATGYRGTDTQY; j_call: TRBJ2-3; v_call: TRBV24-1
cdr3_aa: ASSSSSGQRETQY; j_call: TRBJ2-5; v_call: TRBV27
cdr3_aa: ASGSGTSEETQY; j_call: TRBJ2-5; v_call: TRBV12-5
cdr3_aa: ASSPDGNSPLH; j_call: TRBJ1-6; v_call: TRBV5-1
cdr3_aa: ASRDREYYGYT; j_call: TRBJ1-2; v_call: TRBV19
cdr3_aa: AGSQDGARGYNEQF; j_call: NA; v_call: TRBV4-2
cdr3_aa: ASQGTGGGINYGYT; j_call: TRBJ1-2; v_call: TRBV12-3/TRBV12-4
cdr3_aa: AWSATQHNEQF; j_call: TRBJ2-1; v_call: TRBV30
cdr3_aa: ATSRGSGQGAGEQY; j_call: TRBJ2-7; v_call: TRBV15
cdr3_aa: ASSGGTGGLYGYT; j_call: TRBJ1-2; v_call: TRBV2
cdr3_aa: ASSEQDDIQY; j_call: TRBJ2-4; v_call: TRBV9
cdr3_aa: ASSLAGQGRSYEQY; j_call: NA; v_call: TRBV11-2
cdr3_aa: ASSQDRMKANSPLH; j_call: TRBJ1-6; v_call: TRBV4-3
cdr3_aa: SARVGSPRQGGNIQY; j_call: TRBJ2-4; v_call: TRBV20-1
cdr3_aa: ASSSGGTGTKNIQY; j_call: TRBJ2-4; v_call: TRBV7-2
cdr3_aa: SGREGQNTYEQY; j_call: TRBJ2-7; v_call: TRBV20-1
cdr3_aa: ANGQQLTDTQY; j_call: TRBJ2-3; v_call: TRBV7-9
cdr3_aa: ASSLDLQVSPQH; j_call: TRBJ1-5; v_call: TRBV7-9
cdr3_aa: ASSLSSDTQY; j_call: TRBJ2-3; v_call: TRBV7-2
cdr3_aa: ASSPNRGVNQPQH; j_call: TRBJ1-5; v_call: TRBV5-1
cdr3_aa: SVSSGGQLNTGELF; j_call: TRBJ2-2; v_call: TRBV29-1
cdr3_aa: ASSIGSRTYGYT; j_call: TRBJ1-2; v_call: TRBV19
cdr3_aa: ASSQEEGGGRNIQY; j_call: TRBJ2-4; v_call: TRBV4-2
cdr3_aa: ASSQVEGGTGELF; j_call: TRBJ2-2; v_call: TRBV14